This TCR beta chain stems from a study of T cell repertoires in cytomegalovirus infection. In the study overall: Indications came from public TCR beta signatures; they pointed to CMV infection and to a matching HLA type.

Looked up from germline, CDR1 is SGHVS and CDR2 is FQNEAQ. The CDR3 loop spans 16 amino acids. Broader study findings: Predominance within the ex vivo response was attributable to HLA-C-restricted CMV-specific TCR beta clonotypes. Carriers of CMV plus the relevant HLA were identified by cumulative public TCR beta family frequency.

TCRdb called the reads again in MiXCR, with one record for every CDR3 protein. The data show about 150,000 distinct CDR3 sequences, around a quarter seen once. With regard to this clonotype: Its antigen is not known. This could be a read error, since a much larger clone is one nucleotide away.

The chain joins TRBV7-8 to TRBJ1-5, with TRBD1 matching over 7 bases. Material: PBMCs. The receptor was derived from a human donor in good health (CMV status not recorded). Some clones in this sample may be carry-over from other donors' samples. The CDR3 reads CASSLSTQGIRQLQHF. CDR3 DNA: TGTGCCAGCAGCTTATCCACACAGGGGATAAGACAGCTCCAGCATTTT. Based on the CDR3 plus reference TRBV7-8 and TRBJ1-5, the full variable domain is GAGVSQSPRYKVAKRGQDVALRCDPISGHVSLFWYQQALGQGPEFLTYFQNEAQLDKSGLPSDRFFAERPEGSVSTLKIQRTQQEDSAVYLCASSLSTQGIRQLQHFGDGTRLSIL.